The next 17 T cell receptor beta chains were all read from a single sample in a study of blood T cells in healthy people across ages. The use of a sample-barcoded 5' primer and a J-beta primer mix characterized a second PCR of about 7 to 12 cycles. TCRdb re-called the 5' RACE reads with MiXCR, one entry per CDR3 protein. Among about 1.8 million distinct CDR3 sequences, just under 50% were seen once, and the ten largest hold about 2.1%. Input material: blood. These receptor sequences come from a middle-aged woman in good health.

This sequence joins TRBV6-1 and TRBJ1-2, with a possible D match to TRBD1 (5 bases). The V gene lost 4 bases and the J gene lost 4 bases, with 16 bases spanning the gap. Per germline, CDR1 MNHNS and CDR2 SASEGT. CDR3 size: 15 residues. The CDR3 DNA sequence: TGTGCCAGCAGTGTAGGGACGGAAGAAATCTATGGCTACACCTTC. Its protein product is CASSVGTEEIYGYTF.

The chain has TRBV12-3 or TRBV12-4 and TRBJ2-5; TRBD2 agrees at 11 bases. V shed 7 bases and J 4 bases; nucleotides not matched to a gene: 17. The CDR3 contains 18 residues. CDR3 residues: CASTIIGLAGGVGETQYF. The CDR3 nucleotides read TGTGCCAGCACCATTATCGGATTAGCGGGGGGGGTGGGAGAGACCCAGTACTTC.

V is TRBV12-3 or TRBV12-4 and J is TRBJ2-5; 11 bases agree with TRBD2. J lost 1 base, V lost 1 base, and 17 bases had no gene match. The CDR3 spans 21 residues. The CDR3 protein is CASSLGFGASGGSFAQETQYF. The CDR3 DNA reads TGTGCCAGCAGTTTAGGTTTCGGGGCTAGCGGGGGGTCCTTCGCCCAAGAGACCCAGTACTTC.

CDR3: CSVEGLEGFHEQYF. The CDR3 DNA reads as TGCAGCGTTGAAGGCCTTGAGGGTTTCCACGAGCAGTACTTC. The chain couples TRBV29-1 to TRBJ2-5; D may be TRBD2 (5 bases). The J call may be mistaken, given a closer DNA end match to TRBJ2-7. In germline, CDR1 is SQVTM, CDR2 ANQGSEA. This CDR3 region has 14 residues.

This sequence joins TRBV11-3 and TRBJ2-1; 10 positions agree with TRBD2. Germline V gene lookup returns CDR1 SGHNT and CDR2 YENEEA. This CDR3 region has 16 residues. V dropped 5 bases and J dropped 3; count of bases not matched to a gene: 7. The CDR3 spells CASSHLTSGHYNEQFF. The CDR3 nucleotides are TGTGCCAGCAGCCACCTGACTAGCGGGCACTACAATGAGCAGTTCTTC.

V usage is TRBV7-2 and J usage is TRBJ1-1; tentative D call: TRBD1 (5 bases). This CDR3 spans 14 amino acids. Trimming stripped 3 bases from V and 5 bases from J, with 13 bases between. Germline V lookup: CDR1 SGHTA, CDR2 FQGNSA. The CDR3 DNA reads TGTGCCAGCAGCTTTGCCAGGGCGAGGACTGAAGCTTTCTTT. Translation: CASSFARARTEAFF.

The J gene is TRBJ2-1, the V gene TRBV6-2 or TRBV6-3, with 9 nucleotides matching TRBD1. Germline loops: CDR1 MNHEY, CDR2 SVGEGT. The trim removed 6 bases at V and 8 bases at J, leaving 11 bases unmatched. The CDR3 runs 15 residues. CDR3: CASRYRGQGGYEQFF. The CDR3 nucleotides are TGTGCCAGCAGATACAGGGGACAGGGTGGCTATGAGCAGTTCTTC.

There are a few counts of this clonotype. J is TRBJ2-3 and V is TRBV4-1; D possibly corresponds to TRBD2 (5 bases). Trimming removed 4 bases at V and 2 bases at J, with 19 bases between. From germline, CDR1 is MGHRA and CDR2 YSYEKL. The CDR3 consists of 17 residues. The CDR3 reads CASSPTEIRGNTDTQYF. CDR3 coding DNA: TGCGCCAGCAGCCCAACGGAGATCCGGGGAAACACAGATACGCAGTATTTT.

This chain uses TRBV4-2 with TRBJ2-1; D not resolved. V was trimmed by 3 bases and J by 9 bases, leaving 9 bases between them. The germline V gene encodes CDR1 LGHNA and CDR2 YNFKEQ. The CDR3 spans 12 residues. For the CDR3, the DNA is TGTGCCAGCAGCCATATAAGTACTGAGCAGTTCTTC. Amino acids: CASSHISTEQFF.

This clonotype is a singleton in its sample. The chain carries TRBV27 and TRBJ2-5; unclear D gene. V was trimmed by 0 bases and J by 4 bases, leaving 15 bases between them. CDR3 length: 16 amino acids. From germline, CDR1 is MNHEY and CDR2 SMNVEV (reference sequence). This CDR3 reads CASSLSPRSGPETQYF. The CDR3 coding sequence is TGTGCCAGCAGTTTATCCCCCAGGTCAGGTCCAGAGACCCAGTACTTC.

As regards this clonotype: This sequence may be a read error, since a much larger clone differs from it by one base. V gene TRBV20-1 combines with J gene TRBJ2-6, with TRBD1 as a possible D gene (5 bases). Per the germline V gene, CDR1 is DFQATT and CDR2 is SNEGSKA (reference sequence). The V end was cut by 8 bases, the J end by 2 bases, with 13 bases between. The CDR3 extends over 14 amino acids. The CDR3 DNA follows: TGCAGTACATCGGACACTACTGGGGCCAACGTCCTGACTTTC. Residues: CSTSDTTGANVLTF.

This clonotype has only a few counts. The gene calls are TRBV7-2 and TRBJ2-1; D may be TRBD1 or TRBD2 (5 bases each). The germline gives CDR1 SGHTA, CDR2 FQGNSA. The CDR3 contains 18 residues. Trimming removed 3 bases at V and 3 bases at J, with 21 bases between. The CDR3, as DNA: TGTGCCAGCAGCTTTCGGGTTTTCGGGGACCTACTCTACAATGAGCAGTTCTTC. As protein: CASSFRVFGDLLYNEQFF.

The CDR3 loop is CSAGTGGDGYTF. CDR3 nucleotides: TGCAGCGCCGGGACAGGTGGGGATGGCTACACCTTC. V usage is TRBV29-1 and J usage is TRBJ1-2, with 8 bases that match TRBD1. Germline-derived CDR1 and CDR2 are SQVTM and ANQGSEA. CDR3 size: 12 residues. V shed 7 bases, J shed 6 bases, and the junction held 7 bases outside the gene matches.

This clonotype was seen a handful of times. The chain employs TRBV29-1 and TRBJ2-1; no reliable D call. V lost 4 bases, J lost 5 bases, and 9 bases lay in between. The germline V gene has CDR1 SQVTM and CDR2 ANQGSEA. There are 12 residues in the CDR3. Here the CDR3 reads CSVVGPNNEQFF. CDR3 nucleotides: TGCAGCGTTGTCGGCCCGAACAATGAGCAGTTCTTC.

The chain is built from TRBV29-1 and TRBJ1-1; no firm D call. V was trimmed by 4 bases and J by 6 bases, leaving 15 bases between them. CDR3 length equals 13 residues. Germline V CDR1 and CDR2: SQVTM, ANQGSEA. CDR3 nucleotide sequence: TGCAGCGTTGTGACACCTCCTATGGCTGAAGCTTTCTTT. Amino acids: CSVVTPPMAEAFF.

Only a few counts were recorded for this clonotype. This rearrangement joins TRBV7-2 to TRBJ2-3; 10 bases map to TRBD2. V lost 6 bases to trimming and J lost 6 bases; unmatched junction nucleotides: 9. In germline, CDR1 is SGHTA, CDR2 FQGNSA. CDR3 length: 15 residues. The CDR3 sequence is CASSSSGGKRDTQYF. The DNA of the CDR3 is TGTGCCAGCAGTTCTAGCGGGGGAAAAAGGGATACGCAGTATTTT. Supplemented by reference TRBV7-2 and TRBJ2-3, the full variable domain reads GAGVSQSPSNKVTEKGKDVELRCDPISGHTALYWYRQSLGQGLEFLIYFQGNSAPDKSGLPSDRFSAERTGGSVSTLTIQRTQQEDSAVYLCASSSSGGKRDTQYFGPGTRLTVL.

This chain joins TRBV20-1 and TRBJ1-4; a possible D gene is TRBD1 (5 bases). With 6 bases removed from V and 3 bases from J, the gap between germline ends came to 11 bases. The CDR3 runs to 13 residues. The germline V gene encodes CDR1 DFQATT and CDR2 SNEGSKA (reference sequence). The CDR3 DNA sequence: TGCAGTGCACTGACAGATTCTAATGAAAAACTGTTTTTT. It specifies CSALTDSNEKLFF.